The present entry profiles one T cell receptor beta chain with its context. The entry originates in a study of lymphopenia after photon versus proton radiotherapy. The germline V gene encodes CDR1 SGHDN and CDR2 FVKESK. The V segment lost 1 base and the J segment 6 bases; nucleotides outside the gene matches: 9. The CDR3 runs 16 residues. The repertoire was sequenced with immunoSEQ multiplex PCR; TCRdb's copy has only in-frame clones and lacks some. The table lists tens of thousands of clones, about four fifths of them singletons. The source material was peripheral blood, sampled from a patient treated with proton-based radiotherapy. The receptor's source is a man aged 55 to 70 with pancreatic cancer. This chain uses TRBV14 with TRBJ2-3; 8 nucleotides match TRBD1. CDR3 sequence (DNA): TGTGCCAGCAGCCAAGCCCAGGGGGCCTTTTTTGATACGCAGTATTTT. Translating gives CASSQAQGAFFDTQYF. Full variable domain (remainder filled in from reference TRBV14 and TRBJ2-3): EAGVTQFPSHSVIEKGQTVTLRCDPISGHDNLYWYRRVMGKEIKFLLHFVKESKQDESGMPNNRFLAERTGGTYSTLKVQPAELEDSGVYFCASSQAQGAFFDTQYFGPGTRLTVL.